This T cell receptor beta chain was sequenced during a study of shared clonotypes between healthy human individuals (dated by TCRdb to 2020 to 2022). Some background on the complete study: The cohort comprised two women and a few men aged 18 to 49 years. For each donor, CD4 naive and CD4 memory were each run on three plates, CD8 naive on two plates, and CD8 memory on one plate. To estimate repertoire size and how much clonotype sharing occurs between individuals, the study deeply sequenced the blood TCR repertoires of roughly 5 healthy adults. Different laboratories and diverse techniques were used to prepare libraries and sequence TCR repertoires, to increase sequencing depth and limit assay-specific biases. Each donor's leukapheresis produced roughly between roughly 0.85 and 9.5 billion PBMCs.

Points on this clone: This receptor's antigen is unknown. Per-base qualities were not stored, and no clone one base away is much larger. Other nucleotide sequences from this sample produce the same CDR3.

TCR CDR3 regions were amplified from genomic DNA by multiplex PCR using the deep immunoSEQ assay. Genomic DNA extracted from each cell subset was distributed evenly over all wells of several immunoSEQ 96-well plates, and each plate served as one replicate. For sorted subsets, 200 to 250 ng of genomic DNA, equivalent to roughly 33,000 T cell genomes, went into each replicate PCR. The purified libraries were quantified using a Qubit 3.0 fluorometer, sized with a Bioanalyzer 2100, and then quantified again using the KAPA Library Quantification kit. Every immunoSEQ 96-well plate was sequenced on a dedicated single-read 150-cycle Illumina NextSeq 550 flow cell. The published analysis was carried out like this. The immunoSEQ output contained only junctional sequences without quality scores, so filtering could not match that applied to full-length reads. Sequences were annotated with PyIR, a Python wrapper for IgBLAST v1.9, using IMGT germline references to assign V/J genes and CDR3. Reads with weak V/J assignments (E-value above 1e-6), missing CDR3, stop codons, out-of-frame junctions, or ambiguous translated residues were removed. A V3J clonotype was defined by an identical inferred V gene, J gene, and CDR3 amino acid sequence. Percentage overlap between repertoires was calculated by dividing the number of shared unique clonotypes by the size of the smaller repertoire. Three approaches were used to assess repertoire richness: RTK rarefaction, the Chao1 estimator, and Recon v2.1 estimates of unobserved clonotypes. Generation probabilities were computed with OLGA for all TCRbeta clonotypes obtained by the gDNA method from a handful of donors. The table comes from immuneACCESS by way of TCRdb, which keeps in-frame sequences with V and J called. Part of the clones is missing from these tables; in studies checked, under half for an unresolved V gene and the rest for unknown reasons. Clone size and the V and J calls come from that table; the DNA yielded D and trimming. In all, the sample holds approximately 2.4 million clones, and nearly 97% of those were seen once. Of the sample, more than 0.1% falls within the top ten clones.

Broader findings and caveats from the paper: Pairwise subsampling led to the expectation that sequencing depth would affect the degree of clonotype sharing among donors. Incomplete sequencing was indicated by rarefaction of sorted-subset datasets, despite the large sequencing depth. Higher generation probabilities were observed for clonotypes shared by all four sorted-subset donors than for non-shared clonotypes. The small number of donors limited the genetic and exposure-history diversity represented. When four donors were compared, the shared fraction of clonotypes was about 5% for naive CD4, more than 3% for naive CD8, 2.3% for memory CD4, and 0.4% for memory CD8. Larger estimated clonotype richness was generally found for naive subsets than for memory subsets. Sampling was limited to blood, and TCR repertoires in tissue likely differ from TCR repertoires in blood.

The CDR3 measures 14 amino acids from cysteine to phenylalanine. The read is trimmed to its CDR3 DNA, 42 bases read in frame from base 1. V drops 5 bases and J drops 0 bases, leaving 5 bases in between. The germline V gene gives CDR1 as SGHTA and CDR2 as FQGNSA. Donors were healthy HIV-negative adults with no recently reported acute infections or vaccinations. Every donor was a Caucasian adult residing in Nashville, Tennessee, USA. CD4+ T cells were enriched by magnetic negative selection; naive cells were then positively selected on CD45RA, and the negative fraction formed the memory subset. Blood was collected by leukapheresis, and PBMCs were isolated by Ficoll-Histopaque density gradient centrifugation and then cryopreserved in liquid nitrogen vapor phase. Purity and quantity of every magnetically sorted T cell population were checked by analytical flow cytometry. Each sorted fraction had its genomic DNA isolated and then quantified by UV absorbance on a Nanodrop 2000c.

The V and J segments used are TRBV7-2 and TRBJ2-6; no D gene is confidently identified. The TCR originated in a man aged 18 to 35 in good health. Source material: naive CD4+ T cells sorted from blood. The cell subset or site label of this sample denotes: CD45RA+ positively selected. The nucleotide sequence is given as TGTGCCAGCAGCCTTAGCTCTGGGGCCAACGTCCTGACTTTC. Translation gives CASSLSSGANVLTF.